This T cell receptor beta chain was captured in a study of cytomegalovirus exposure and HLA in healthy donors (TCRdb year 2017). Regarding the study in general: In an earlier analysis of several hundred of the donors, under 300 Gb of sequence data and some 100 million unique TCR beta sequences from some 170 million T cells were reported. Roughly 300 gigabases of sequencing data and tens of millions of unique TCR sequences were included in an early release covering under 650 HLA-typed donors. Of the 350 to 450 genotyped donors, about 84% fell in the genetic ancestry cluster associated with self-reported Caucasian donors. The study was designed to test whether signatures of past pathogen exposure could be identified by cataloging public T cell receptors. The study profiled the T cell repertoires of hundreds of subjects by immunosequencing and related them to cytomegalovirus serostatus. Besides the first cohort of more than 650 subjects, a separate validation cohort made up of 95 to 150 different subjects was used. To predict cytomegalovirus infection status, the study brought together high-throughput TCR immunosequencing, statistical association of individual TCRs with disease status, and machine learning. To study patterns of TCR occurrence, a later analysis re-analyzed previously published TCR beta repertoires from 666 donors and added high-resolution HLA genotyping. In the later analysis, no new phenotypic data were used to find candidate immune exposures; instead, reliance was placed on TCR beta sequences and their occurrence across donors. In an earlier analysis of a few hundred of the donors, high-throughput TCR beta sequencing was used to judge whether each TCR beta V gene segment behaved as functional or pseudogenic. Donor age, sex, ethnicity and CMV serostatus were compiled together with the repertoire data. A later genetic analysis took genome-wide SNP genotypes for about three fifths of the 666 donors and used that subset as a discovery cohort. Every discovery cohort repertoire had been produced on one sequencing platform. Both class I and class II loci were covered by HLA typing, at four-digit resolution. The number of donors typed differed by locus, with roughly 620-640 for A, B, C, DRB1 and DQB1, around 500 for DQA1, 600 to 610 for DPA1, and some 450 for DPB1. Because of strong linkage in the cohort, roughly five DR-DQ haplotypes were treated as single units for association and clustering. Among approximately 370 genotyped donors of the cohort, an average of roughly 230,000 unique TCR beta nucleotide sequences was sequenced per donor, of which about 20% were non-productive. Results the study describes overall, beyond this receptor: A further reported finding was that TCR beta sequences accurately predicted the HLA-A and HLA-B alleles for most subjects in the first cohort. An association between a missense DCLRE1C variant and V-gene and J-gene trimming of TCR beta chains was found in a later genetic analysis and replicated in an independent cohort. The sequencing pipeline was judged likely to have produced a cluster of highly shared sequence variants as a technical artifact. Only TCR beta chains were sequenced in this cohort, and the absence of alpha or paired-chain data limited detectable features. While some public TCRs were present in many individuals, most TCR sequences turned up only very rarely across donors. CMV serostatus was the only immune exposure information available for the cohort. In vitro tests confirmed that a few of the cytomegalovirus-associated TCR beta chains recognize cytomegalovirus antigens. At a false discovery rate of 0.05, a later analysis linked some 17,000 TCR beta sequences to specific HLA alleles. Broadly in line with IMGT annotations, most TCR beta V segments showed up in productive rearrangements about 90% or about 30% of the time in an earlier analysis of approximately 600 of the donors. Some IMGT-functional V segments, including TRBV6-2 and TRBV6-3, could not be told apart with the 87-base-pair reads, so those segments were excluded. The authors suggested that the approach could potentially be generalized to other disease states and immunological phenotypes. In a later analysis, HLA-associated TCR beta chains showed more clonal expansion and lower generation probabilities than non-associated chains that were equally common. Compared with the roughly 720-donor mean, donors in an Asian-associated ancestry cluster had fewer N-insertions in productive TCRs, according to a later genetic analysis. Strong co-occurrence of HLA alleles, especially DR and DQ, made assigning TCR associations to individual alleles difficult. The study listed 164 TCR beta chains as associated with cytomegalovirus. According to a later analysis, TCR association rates differed among HLA loci, with DRB1 alleles showing the most associated TCRs and HLA-C alleles showing the fewest. In a later analysis, most CMV-associated TCR beta chains were found to appear HLA-restricted, with HLA associations seemingly driven largely by CMV exposure. In a later analysis, several top co-occurrence clusters were reported to appear linked to parvovirus B19, influenza, CMV and Epstein-Barr virus. Because HLA typing was missing for some donors at each locus, association tests included only the typed subset. Presence/absence analyses assumed roughly uniform sequencing depth across donors, an assumption that may not hold. Linkage disequilibrium might explain the correlated functional status among segregating V segments, but an unknown experimental factor could not be excluded. Because counts were too low, about 15 rarely observed V segments, including chromosome 9 orphons, were left out of the earlier analysis of a few hundred of the donors. In both the original and validation cohorts, the classifier was reported to diagnose cytomegalovirus status with high specificity and sensitivity.

For this clone: Its target antigen remains unknown.

The CDR3 runs 13 amino acids, cysteine and phenylalanine included. This entry keeps only the CDR3 DNA: 39 bases, framed from base 1. The CDR1 and CDR2 encoded by the germline V gene are SQVTM and ANQGSEA. The V end gives up 7 bases and the J end 1 base, leaving 3 bases in the junction not matched to a gene. In total, approximately 700 healthy bone marrow donors made up the cohort. All cohort members were sampled while nominally healthy, although unrecorded immune exposures were likely present. The donor tested CMV seronegative and was one of the 352 seronegative cohort members. A peripheral blood sample was provided by each donor, and peripheral blood mononuclear cells were used for TCR beta sequencing. Genomic DNA extraction from the blood cell samples was performed with the Qiagen DNeasy Blood Extraction Kit. The library relied on the immunoSEQ multiplex PCR assay. A mixture of 60 forward primers for TCR Vbeta segments and 13 reverse primers for TCR Jbeta segments was used in the multiplex PCR. Amplification of the CDR3 region of rearranged TCR beta genes was performed with a multiplex PCR assay on genomic DNA. The Illumina HiSeq System was used to sequence the amplified TCR beta libraries as 87-base-pair reads. On the authors' methods: A later analysis tallied tens of millions of unique TCR beta chains across the 610 or so repertoires, and some 12 million of those chains were shared by two or more donors. To remove PCR and sequencing errors, raw reads were error-corrected and collapsed into unique sequences using a nearest-neighbor algorithm that merged closely related sequences. Alignment of CDR3 sequences to IMGT reference sequences was used to assign V, D and J gene segments. For a sequence to be retained, a match of at least six nucleotides to both a V gene segment and a J gene segment was required. A rearrangement was called productive if the CDR3 had no stop codons and remained in frame with V and J, and every other rearrangement was called non-productive. CDR3 was defined by IMGT convention, running from the second conserved V-encoded cysteine to the conserved J-encoded phenylalanine. The earlier analysis of a few hundred of the donors excluded sequences that lacked an unambiguous match to a single V gene segment. In an earlier analysis of approximately 550 of the donors, V segments were called functional above 56.7% productive rearrangements and were called segregating when the between-donor standard deviation exceeded 5%. To diagnose cytomegalovirus status from the catalog of TCR beta chain sequences, a statistical classification framework was built. A later analysis assigned V and J genes by comparing TCR nucleotide sequences with IMGT/GENE-DB human TR gene sequences. In a later analysis, CDR3 sequences and most-parsimonious VDJ recombination scenarios were assigned using the TCRdist pipeline. In a later analysis, every TCR beta chain was defined by the combination of its CDR3 amino acid sequence and its V-gene family, and reads without a unique V-gene family were dropped. A later analysis removed 500 to 650 highly shared, low-generation-probability nucleotide sequences to deal with suspected cross-contamination and a sequencing artifact. For each public chain, a later analysis derived a clonal expansion index from normalized ranks of inferred template counts within each repertoire. In a later analysis, generation probabilities were computed using a VDJ recombination model fitted to out-of-frame rearrangements, and the results were checked against IGoR. Hypergeometric tests were used in a later analysis to score TCR-TCR, TCR-HLA and TCR-CMV co-occurrence, with a repertoire-size bias correction applied to the TCR pairs. To estimate false discovery rates, a later analysis permuted the HLA or CMV assignments 20 times. In a later analysis, co-occurring TCRs were grouped using DBSCAN, with TCRdist sequence similarity added in when clustering inside HLA-allele-positive subsets. Repertoires with fewer than 30,000 or more than 120,000 public chains, plus five repertoires with anomalous nucleotide sharing, were excluded from co-occurrence clustering. TCRdb took this table from immuneACCESS and kept in-frame rearrangements with V and J called. Such tables lack part of the clones; where checked against another copy, unresolved V genes explain under half of the gap, and the rest is unexplained. Clone size and V and J calls were adopted from that table, with D and trimming inferred from the DNA. This sample's table carries about 130,000 clones. The ten largest clones add up to less than 2% of the sample.

The chain is assembled from TRBV29-1 and TRBJ2-2, with 7 junctional bases fitting TRBD2. The receptor was isolated from a woman in her 40s in good health and CMV-seronegative. Input material: PBMCs. Here the CDR3 is given as CSGLAGNTGELFF. The nucleotide sequence is TGCAGCGGATTAGCGGGGAACACCGGGGAGCTGTTTTTT.